This T cell receptor (beta chain) was identified in a study of PD-1 blockade in classical Hodgkin lymphoma. Noted time point: cycle 4 day 1 (C4D1), after 6 weeks of nivolumab. Each patient relapsed following autologous stem cell transplantation, and prior brentuximab vedotin exposure differed. Magnetic negative selection of thawed PBMCs was the method by which CD4+ T cells were purified. This CDR3 comprises 16 residues. CDR1 SGHRS and CDR2 YFSETQ come from the germline V gene. The V gene end was trimmed by 5 bases and the J gene end by 2 bases; junction bases not matched to a gene: 9. Some clones are missing from TCRdb's copy, which holds only in-frame ones; the method was immunoSEQ multiplex PCR. The sample has almost 30,000 clones, approximately 80% seen once; the top ten hold 0.5% to 0.65%. This clone was observed a single time.

The clonotype originates from a human donor with classical Hodgkin lymphoma. The chain couples TRBV5-1 to TRBJ2-7, with 11 bases that match TRBD1. This sample comprised CD4+ T cells from blood, obtained before the fourth cycle of nivolumab. CDR3 in amino acids: CASSRGTGGTTYEQYF. For the CDR3, the DNA is TGCGCCAGCAGTAGGGGGACAGGGGGGACAACCTACGAGCAGTACTTC.